The 10 T cell receptor beta chains below all came from one sample that was sequenced in a study of T cell clones after liver transplantation. Data came from immunoSEQ multiplex PCR; TCRdb stores just in-frame clones and leaves some out. The sample carries approximately 68,000 clones, under 90% recorded once. Sequencing used CD4+ T cells from blood, obtained before liver transplant. These receptors originate from a human donor who received a liver transplant.

The V and J genes are TRBV6-1 and TRBJ2-5, with D possibly matching TRBD2 (6 bases). V was cut by 4 bases and J by 5 bases, with 17 bases left in between. Germline V gene lookup returns CDR1 MNHNS and CDR2 SASEGT. The CDR3 spans 15 residues. CDR3 nucleotides: TGTGCCAGCAGTGGGTACCGGGCCGCGGGGGAGACCCAGTACTTC. Amino acids: CASSGYRAAGETQYF.

The chain links TRBV27 to TRBJ2-7; 9 nucleotides match TRBD1. This CDR3 comprises 15 residues. Germline-derived CDR1 and CDR2 are MNHEY and SMNVEV (reference sequence). With V trimmed by 5 bases and J by 4 bases, 9 bases remained unmatched. The CDR3 is CASSKPGQGRYEQYF. The CDR3 DNA follows: TGTGCCAGCAGTAAACCGGGACAGGGTCGATACGAGCAGTACTTC.

This sequence joins TRBV6-6 and TRBJ2-1; D might be TRBD1 (6 bases). The CDR3 sequence is 14 residues long. Germline CDR1 and CDR2: MNHNY and SVGAGI (reference sequence). V was trimmed by 2 bases and J by 2 bases, leaving 7 bases between them. This chain's CDR3 is CASSYGTTYNEQFF. The CDR3 bases are TGTGCCAGCAGTTACGGGACAACCTACAATGAGCAGTTCTTC.

J is TRBJ2-6 and V is TRBV6-6; D is tentatively TRBD1 or TRBD2 (6 bases each). CDR1 is MNHNY, CDR2 SVGAGI, per germline (reference sequence). The length of the CDR3 is 16 residues. Deletions cut 11 bases from V and 0 bases from J, with 17 bases between. In DNA, the CDR3 is TGTGCCTCCTCACAGGGAGGACACTCTGGGGCCAACGTCCTGACTTTC. This codes for CASSQGGHSGANVLTF.

The chain joins TRBV7-9 to TRBJ1-2; D unresolved. Trimming cost V 2 bases and J 8 bases, with 12 bases left between them. CDR3 size: 13 residues. From germline, CDR1 is SEHNR and CDR2 FQNEAQ (reference sequence). The CDR3 sequence is CASSLSSMGGYTF. The CDR3 nucleotides are TGTGCCAGCAGCTTAAGTTCTATGGGGGGCTACACCTTC. Using reference TRBV7-9 and TRBJ1-2 for the parts outside the CDR3, the full variable domain is DTGVSQNPRHKITKRGQNVTFRCDPISEHNRLYWYRQTLGQGPEFLTYFQNEAQLEKSRLLSDRFSAERPKGSFSTLEIQRTEQGDSAMYLCASSLSSMGGYTFGSGTRLTVV.

This chain connects TRBV7-2 to TRBJ1-1; D not certain. The CDR3 runs 13 residues. CDR1 SGHTA and CDR2 FQGNSA come from the germline V gene. The V end lost 5 bases, the J end lost 1 base, and 8 bases lay between the germline ends. This CDR3 is CASSLHRNTEAFF. CDR3 DNA: TGTGCCAGCAGCCTCCACAGGAACACTGAAGCTTTCTTT.

The chain carries TRBV5-1 and TRBJ2-3; D assignment may be TRBD1 or TRBD2 (5 bases each). V shed 5 bases and J shed 2 bases, with 15 bases lying between them. Germline values: CDR1 SGHRS, CDR2 YFSETQ. This CDR3 comprises 15 residues. CDR3 coding DNA: TGCGCCAGCAGAGTCGGGGCCAGAGCCACAGATACGCAGTATTTT. Translating it yields CASRVGARATDTQYF.

The V call is TRBV28, the J call TRBJ2-4, with unresolved D. Germline V gene data show CDR1 as MDHEN and CDR2 as SYDVKM. The CDR3 sequence is 14 residues long. Between the trimmed V and J ends, which lost 6 bases and 6 bases, there was a span of 15 bases. In nucleotides, the CDR3 is TGTGCCAGCAGGACTGGGATGGGTCGAAACATTCAGTACTTC. Protein product: CASRTGMGRNIQYF.

This clone was seen at least ten times. The rearrangement uses TRBV4-3 and TRBJ1-2; D gene ambiguous. V was trimmed by 0 bases and J by 0 bases, leaving 14 bases between them. This CDR3 is built from 17 residues. Germline V gene lookup returns CDR1 LGHNA and CDR2 YSLEER. In DNA form, the CDR3 reads TGCGCCAGCAGCCAAGACTGGCTAATGGCAGCTAACTATGGCTACACCTTC. Translation: CASSQDWLMAANYGYTF.

The chain uses TRBV18 and TRBJ1-5, with a possible D match to TRBD1 (6 bases). CDR1 is KGHSH and CDR2 is LQKENI in the germline V gene. CDR3 size: 16 residues. V was trimmed by 3 bases and J by 0 bases, leaving 12 bases between them. CDR3 loop: CASSPTGAGSNQPQHF. For the CDR3, the DNA is TGTGCCAGCTCACCTACGGGGGCGGGTAGCAATCAGCCCCAGCATTTT.